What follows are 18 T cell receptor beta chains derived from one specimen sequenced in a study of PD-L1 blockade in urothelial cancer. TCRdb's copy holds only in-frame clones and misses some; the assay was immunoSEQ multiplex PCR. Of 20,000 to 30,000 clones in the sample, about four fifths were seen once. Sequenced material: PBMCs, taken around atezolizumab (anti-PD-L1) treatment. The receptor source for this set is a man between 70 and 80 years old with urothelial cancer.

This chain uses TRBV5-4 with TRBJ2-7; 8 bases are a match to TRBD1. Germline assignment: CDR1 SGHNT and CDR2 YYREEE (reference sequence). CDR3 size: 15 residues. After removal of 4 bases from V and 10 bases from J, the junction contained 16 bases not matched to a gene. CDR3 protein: CASSLRDRPTLPQYF. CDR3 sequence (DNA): TGTGCCAGCAGCCTCCGGGACAGGCCCACGCTTCCACAGTACTTC.

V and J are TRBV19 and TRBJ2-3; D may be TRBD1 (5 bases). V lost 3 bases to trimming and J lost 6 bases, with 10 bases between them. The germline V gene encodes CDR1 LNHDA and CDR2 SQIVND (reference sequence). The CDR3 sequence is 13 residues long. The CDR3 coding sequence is TGTGCCAGTAGTATCCAGGGATGGGATACGCAGTATTTT. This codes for CASSIQGWDTQYF.

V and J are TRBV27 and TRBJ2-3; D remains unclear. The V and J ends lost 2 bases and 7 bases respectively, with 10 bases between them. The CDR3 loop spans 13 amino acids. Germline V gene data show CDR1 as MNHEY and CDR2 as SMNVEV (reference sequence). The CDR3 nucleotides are TGTGCCAGCAGTTTAACGCAGCGTTATACGCAGTATTTT. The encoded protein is CASSLTQRYTQYF.

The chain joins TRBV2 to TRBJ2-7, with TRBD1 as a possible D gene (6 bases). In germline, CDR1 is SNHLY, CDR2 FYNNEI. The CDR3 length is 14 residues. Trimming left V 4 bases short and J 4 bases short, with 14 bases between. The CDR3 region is CASSGPGTRYEQYF. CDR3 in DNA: TGTGCCAGCAGTGGTCCCGGGACACGTTACGAGCAGTACTTC.

The CDR3 here is CASSPMLGGSYGYTF. The CDR3, as DNA: TGTGCCAGCAGCCCCATGCTGGGAGGTAGCTATGGCTACACCTTC. This rearrangement joins TRBV7-9 to TRBJ1-2; D is unclear. Germline assignment: CDR1 SEHNR and CDR2 FQNEAQ (reference sequence). With 5 bases removed from V and 4 bases from J, the gap between germline ends came to 17 bases. This CDR3 comprises 15 residues.

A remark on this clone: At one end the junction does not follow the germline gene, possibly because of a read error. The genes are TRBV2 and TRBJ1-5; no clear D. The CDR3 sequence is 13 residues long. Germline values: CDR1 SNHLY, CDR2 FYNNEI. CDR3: CASTEDGNQPQHF. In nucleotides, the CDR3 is TGTGCCAGCACTGAAGACGGGAATCAGCCCCAGCATTTT.

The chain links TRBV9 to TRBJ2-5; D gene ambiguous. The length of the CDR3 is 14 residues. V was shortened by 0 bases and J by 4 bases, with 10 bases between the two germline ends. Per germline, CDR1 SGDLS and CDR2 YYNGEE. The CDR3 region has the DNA TGTGCCAGCAGCGTAGGACACCGACCAGAGACCCAGTACTTC. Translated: CASSVGHRPETQYF.

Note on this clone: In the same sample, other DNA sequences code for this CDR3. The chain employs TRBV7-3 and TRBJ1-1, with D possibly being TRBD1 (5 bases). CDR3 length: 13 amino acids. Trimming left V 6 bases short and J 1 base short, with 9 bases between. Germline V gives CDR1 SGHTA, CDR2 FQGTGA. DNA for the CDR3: TGTGCCAGCAGTTACGACAGGAACACTGAAGCTTTCTTT. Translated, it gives CASSYDRNTEAFF.

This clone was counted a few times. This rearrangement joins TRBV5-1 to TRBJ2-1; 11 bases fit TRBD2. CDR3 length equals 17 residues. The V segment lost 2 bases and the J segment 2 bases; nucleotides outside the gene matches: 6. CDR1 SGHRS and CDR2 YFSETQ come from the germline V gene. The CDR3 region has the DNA TGCGCCAGCAGCTTTGTCCTTAGCGGGAGGGCCTACAATGAGCAGTTCTTC. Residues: CASSFVLSGRAYNEQFF.

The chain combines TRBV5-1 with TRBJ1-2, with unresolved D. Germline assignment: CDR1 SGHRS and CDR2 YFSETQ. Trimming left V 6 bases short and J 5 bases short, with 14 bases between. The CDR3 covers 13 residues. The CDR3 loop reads CASKDAGFYGYTF. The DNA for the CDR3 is TGCGCCAGCAAGGACGCGGGGTTTTATGGCTACACCTTC.

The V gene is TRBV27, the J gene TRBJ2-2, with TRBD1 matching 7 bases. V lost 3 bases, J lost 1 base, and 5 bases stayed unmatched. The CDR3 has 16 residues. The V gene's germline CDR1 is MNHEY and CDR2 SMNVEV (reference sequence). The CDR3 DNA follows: TGTGCCAGCAGTTTCAGGGACAGATGGAACACCGGGGAGCTGTTTTTT. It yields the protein CASSFRDRWNTGELFF.

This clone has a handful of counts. The CDR3 DNA sequence: TGCAGTCCCACGGGAGAGGGAGATACGCAGTATTTT. This encodes CSPTGEGDTQYF. J is TRBJ2-3 and V is TRBV29-1; tentative D call: TRBD2 (6 bases). Per germline, CDR1 SQVTM and CDR2 ANQGSEA. The CDR3 extends over 12 amino acids.

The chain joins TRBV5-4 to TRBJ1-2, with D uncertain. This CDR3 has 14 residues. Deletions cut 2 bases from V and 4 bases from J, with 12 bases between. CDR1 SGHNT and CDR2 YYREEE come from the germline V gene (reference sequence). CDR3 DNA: TGTGCCAGCAGCTTCCTGGGTCTAGGCTATGGCTACACCTTC. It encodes CASSFLGLGYGYTF. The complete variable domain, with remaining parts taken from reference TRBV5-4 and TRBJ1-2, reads ETGVTQSPTHLIKTRGQQVTLRCSSQSGHNTVSWYQQALGQGPQFIFQYYREEENGRGNFPPRFSGLQFPNYSSELNVNALELDDSALYLCASSFLGLGYGYTFGSGTRLTVV.

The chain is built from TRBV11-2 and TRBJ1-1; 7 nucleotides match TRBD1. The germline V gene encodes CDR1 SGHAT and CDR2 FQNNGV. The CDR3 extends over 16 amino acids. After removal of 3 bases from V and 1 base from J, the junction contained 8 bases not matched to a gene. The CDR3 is CASSLAQGGANTEAFF. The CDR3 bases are TGTGCCAGCAGCTTGGCCCAGGGGGGCGCGAACACTGAAGCTTTCTTT.

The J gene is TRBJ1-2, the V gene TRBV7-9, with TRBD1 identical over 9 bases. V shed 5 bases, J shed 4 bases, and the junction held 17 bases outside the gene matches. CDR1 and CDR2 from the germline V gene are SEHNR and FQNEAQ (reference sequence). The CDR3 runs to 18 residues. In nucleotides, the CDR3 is TGTGCCAGCAGCGGAGGACCGGGACAGGGTCGGAGGAGCTATGGCTACACCTTC. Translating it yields CASSGGPGQGRRSYGYTF.

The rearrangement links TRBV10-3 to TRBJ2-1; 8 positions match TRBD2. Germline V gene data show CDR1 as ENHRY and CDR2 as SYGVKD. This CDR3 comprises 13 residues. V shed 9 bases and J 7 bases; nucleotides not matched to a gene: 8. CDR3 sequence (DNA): TGTGCCATTCAGGGACTAGAAACAAATGAGCAGTTCTTC. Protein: CAIQGLETNEQFF.

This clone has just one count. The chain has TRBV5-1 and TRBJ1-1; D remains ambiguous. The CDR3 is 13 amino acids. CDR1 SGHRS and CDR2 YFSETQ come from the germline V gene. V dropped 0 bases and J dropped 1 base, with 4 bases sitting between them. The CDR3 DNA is TGCGCCAGCAGCTTGGCCGGGAACACTGAAGCTTTCTTT. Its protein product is CASSLAGNTEAFF. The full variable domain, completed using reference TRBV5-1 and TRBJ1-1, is KAGVTQTPRYLIKTRGQQVTLSCSPISGHRSVSWYQQTPGQGLQFLFEYFSETQRNKGNFPGRFSGRQFSNSRSEMNVSTLELGDSALYLCASSLAGNTEAFFGQGTRLTVV.

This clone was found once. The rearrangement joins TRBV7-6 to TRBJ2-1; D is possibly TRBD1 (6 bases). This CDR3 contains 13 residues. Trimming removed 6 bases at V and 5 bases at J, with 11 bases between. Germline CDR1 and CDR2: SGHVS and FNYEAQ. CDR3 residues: CASRLPGDNEQFF. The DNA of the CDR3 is TGTGCCAGCAGGCTTCCAGGGGACAATGAGCAGTTCTTC.